The 27 T cell receptor beta chains in this list originate from one sample, sequenced in a study of T cells in pancreatic ductal adenocarcinoma. Some clones are missing from TCRdb's copy, which holds only in-frame ones; the method was immunoSEQ multiplex PCR. The sample comprises around 31,000 clones, approximately 92% of which are singletons, and less than 2.5% rests with the top ten. Selected pancreatic ductal adenocarcinoma patients had undergone surgery without neoadjuvant therapy. The sequenced sample was PBMCs. The receptors come from a human donor with pancreatic ductal adenocarcinoma.

V gene TRBV25-1 combines with J gene TRBJ1-2; TRBD1 matches at 7 bases. The CDR3 covers 16 residues. V gave up 5 bases and J gave up 4 bases; unmatched junction bases: 13. CDR1 is MGHDK and CDR2 is SYGVNS in the germline V gene. Here the CDR3 DNA reads TGTGCCAGCAGTCCCCGGGACAGCTTTCCTTCCTATGGCTACACCTTC. It specifies CASSPRDSFPSYGYTF.

V usage is TRBV5-6 and J usage is TRBJ2-7, with 7 bases identical to TRBD1. The CDR3 spans 14 residues. The junction had 3 bases not matched to a gene; V was cut back by 2 bases and J by 1 base. Germline loops: CDR1 SGHDT, CDR2 YYEEEE. The CDR3: CASSFTDRSYEQYF. CDR3 bases: TGTGCCAGCAGCTTTACGGACAGGTCCTACGAGCAGTACTTC.

The rearrangement links TRBV2 to TRBJ1-1, with D maybe TRBD1 (5 bases). The CDR3 extends over 14 amino acids. Per the germline V gene, CDR1 is SNHLY and CDR2 is FYNNEI. V dropped 7 bases and J dropped 1 base, with 13 bases sitting between them. The CDR3 protein is CASTFPGTNTEAFF. CDR3 DNA: TGTGCCAGCACATTCCCAGGGACGAACACTGAAGCTTTCTTT.

This rearrangement joins TRBV10-3 to TRBJ1-1, with D tentatively TRBD1 (5 bases). CDR1 is ENHRY, CDR2 SYGVKD, per germline. CDR3 length equals 12 residues. V was trimmed by 6 bases and J by 2 bases, leaving 7 bases between them. The CDR3 DNA reads TGTGCCATCAGGGGGCAAAACACTGAAGCTTTCTTT. Amino acid sequence: CAIRGQNTEAFF.

The genes are TRBV15 and TRBJ2-5; D not certain. CDR3 length equals 14 residues. Trimming cost V 0 bases and J 5 bases, with 10 bases left between them. The germline V gene has CDR1 LNHNV and CDR2 YYDKDF (reference sequence). In DNA, the CDR3 is TGTGCCACCAGCAGAGATGGGCTGGGGGAGACCCAGTACTTC. It specifies CATSRDGLGETQYF.

Remarks on this clone: This CDR3 is also generated by other DNA sequences in the sample. The rearrangement joins TRBV5-6 to TRBJ2-6, with D possibly being TRBD1 (6 bases). The length of the CDR3 is 18 residues. Germline V lookup: CDR1 SGHDT, CDR2 YYEEEE. V was pared by 5 bases and J by 1 base, with 19 bases between. The CDR3 DNA reads as TGTGCCAGCAGTCCCCTCCCCGGACAGTTATCTGGGGCCAACGTCCTGACTTTC. Protein product: CASSPLPGQLSGANVLTF.

This chain links TRBV7-9 with TRBJ2-6; tentatively, D is TRBD1 (6 bases). The CDR3 runs to 15 residues. Germline CDR1 is SEHNR and CDR2 is FQNEAQ (reference sequence). The V gene lost 2 bases and the J gene lost 2 bases, with 7 bases spanning the gap. The CDR3 protein is CASSLQGTGANVLTF. As DNA, the CDR3 is TGTGCCAGCAGCTTACAGGGGACTGGGGCCAACGTCCTGACTTTC.

CDR3 sequence (DNA): TGTGCCAGCAAAAGACAGCAAGAGACCCAGTACTTC. Its translation: CASKRQQETQYF. This rearrangement joins TRBV2 to TRBJ2-5; tentative D call: TRBD1 (5 bases). The ends were cut back, 7 bases at V and 2 bases at J, with 8 bases in the middle. This CDR3 is built from 12 residues. Germline-derived CDR1 and CDR2 are SNHLY and FYNNEI. Full variable domain (rest looked up from reference TRBV2 and TRBJ2-5): EPEVTQTPSHQVTQMGQEVILRCVPISNHLYFYWYRQILGQKVEFLVSFYNNEISEKSEIFDDQFSVERPDGSNFTLKIRSTKLEDSAMYFCASKRQQETQYFGPGTRLLVL.

This clone was seen just once. The chain employs TRBV7-2 and TRBJ2-2, with unresolved D. The CDR3 runs to 18 residues. Trimming cost V 1 base and J 0 bases, with 15 bases left between them. From germline, CDR1 is SGHTA and CDR2 FQGNSA. The CDR3 region is CASSLGGHLAANTGELFF. The CDR3 DNA is TGTGCCAGCAGCTTAGGAGGCCACTTAGCTGCGAACACCGGGGAGCTGTTTTTT.

The rearrangement uses TRBV11-1 and TRBJ2-7; a weak D match, TRBD2 (6 bases). Germline lookup yields CDR1 SGHAT and CDR2 FQDESV (reference sequence). This CDR3 is built from 15 residues. Between the trimmed V and J ends, which lost 2 bases and 3 bases, there was a span of 14 bases. This CDR3 is CASSLHRDSVYEQYF. The DNA of the CDR3 is TGTGCCAGCAGCTTACACCGGGACTCAGTCTACGAGCAGTACTTC.

The chain joins TRBV11-2 to TRBJ1-4; D uncertain. Germline values: CDR1 SGHAT, CDR2 FQNNGV. The CDR3 covers 15 residues. V lost 2 bases and J lost 7, with 14 bases in between. CDR3 nucleotide sequence: TGTGCCAGCAGCTTACTGGGAGGGCTAGGTGAAAAACTGTTTTTT. Its protein is CASSLLGGLGEKLFF.

The V and J genes are TRBV27 and TRBJ2-7, with unresolved D. With 2 bases removed from V and 3 bases from J, the gap between germline ends came to 14 bases. Germline lookup yields CDR1 MNHEY and CDR2 SMNVEV (reference sequence). The CDR3 runs 15 residues. This chain's CDR3 is CASSLRQHIIYEQYF. The CDR3 DNA reads TGTGCCAGCAGTTTAAGGCAGCATATCATCTACGAGCAGTACTTC.

The chain employs TRBV27 and TRBJ1-2; TRBD1 might be the D (5 bases). V was clipped by 5 bases and J by 8 bases, with 15 bases between them. Germline-derived CDR1 and CDR2 are MNHEY and SMNVEV (reference sequence). The CDR3 runs to 13 residues. The CDR3 nucleotides are TGTGCCAGCAGTCCCAGAGGGGCTAGAGGCTACACCTTC. Protein product: CASSPRGARGYTF.

This clone showed up just once. This rearrangement joins TRBV4-2 to TRBJ1-5; no definite D call. The CDR3 spans 15 residues. Trimming left V 0 bases short and J 9 bases short, with 15 bases between. CDR1 is LGHNA and CDR2 is YNFKEQ in the germline V gene. CDR3 in DNA: TGTGCCAGCAGCCAAGATTCGGCTGGTAGATGGCCCCAGCATTTT. Its translation is CASSQDSAGRWPQHF.

The rearrangement joins TRBV28 to TRBJ1-2, with a possible D match to TRBD1 (6 bases). The length of the CDR3 is 12 residues. Germline V lookup: CDR1 MDHEN, CDR2 SYDVKM. V was trimmed by 5 bases and J by 2 bases, leaving 6 bases between them. CDR3 residues: CASSDRNYGYTF. The CDR3 nucleotides are TGTGCCAGCAGTGACAGGAACTATGGCTACACCTTC.

The gene calls are TRBV19 and TRBJ1-5; a weak D match, TRBD1 (6 bases). CDR1 is LNHDA and CDR2 is SQIVND in the germline V gene (reference sequence). Trimming cost V 3 bases and J 9 bases, with 15 bases left between them. CDR3 length equals 14 residues. Here the CDR3 DNA reads TGTGCCAGTAGTATTGGGACACGGGAGGGGCCCCAGCATTTT. This translates into CASSIGTREGPQHF.

The rearrangement uses TRBV28 and TRBJ2-3; TRBD2 matches at 9 bases. The junction had 4 bases not matched to a gene; V was cut back by 5 bases and J by 4 bases. This CDR3 contains 14 residues. Germline values: CDR1 MDHEN, CDR2 SYDVKM. Written as DNA, the CDR3 is TGTGCCAGCAGTGCGGGAGGGCGGTCAGATACGCAGTATTTT. It yields the protein CASSAGGRSDTQYF.

This sequence joins TRBV5-6 and TRBJ1-4; D might be TRBD1 (6 bases). Germline V gives CDR1 SGHDT, CDR2 YYEEEE. This CDR3 contains 14 residues. The V end was cut by 3 bases, the J end by 6 bases, with 12 bases between. This CDR3 reads CASSSHRDDEKLFF. CDR3 nucleotides: TGTGCCAGCAGCTCGCACAGGGATGATGAAAAACTGTTTTTT. Full variable domain (remainder filled in from reference TRBV5-6 and TRBJ1-4): DAGVTQSPTHLIKTRGQQVTLRCSPKSGHDTVSWYQQALGQGPQFIFQYYEEEERQRGNFPDRFSGHQFPNYSSELNVNALLLGDSALYLCASSSHRDDEKLFFGSGTQLSVL.

The chain carries TRBV19 and TRBJ1-2; weak D call: TRBD1 (5 bases). The CDR3 has 13 residues. Germline CDR1 reads LNHDA; CDR2 reads SQIVND (reference sequence). Between the trimmed V and J ends, which lost 7 bases and 6 bases, there was a span of 15 bases. CDR3 sequence reads: CASTMGGGDGYTF. CDR3 nucleotides: TGTGCCAGTACCATGGGGGGAGGGGATGGCTACACCTTC.

This clone has more than one count but fewer than ten. The V and J genes are TRBV28 and TRBJ1-4; no firm D call. The CDR3 is 14 residues long. V was pared by 3 bases and J by 10 bases, with 15 bases between. CDR1 is MDHEN and CDR2 is SYDVKM in the germline V gene. The CDR3 is CASSFPNPPGKLFF. The CDR3 bases are TGTGCCAGCAGTTTCCCGAATCCTCCAGGAAAACTGTTTTTT.

This clone has only a few counts. The chain uses TRBV18 and TRBJ2-7; tentative D call: TRBD1 (6 bases). In germline, CDR1 is KGHSH, CDR2 LQKENI. V shed 3 bases and J shed 9 bases, with 15 bases lying between them. The CDR3 has 13 amino acids. The CDR3 here is CASSPRTASGQYF. CDR3 DNA: TGTGCCAGCTCACCTCGGACAGCAAGTGGGCAGTACTTC.

The chain is built from TRBV7-6 and TRBJ2-7; the D gene could be TRBD1 or TRBD2 (5 bases each). Germline V CDR1 and CDR2: SGHVS, FNYEAQ. Deletions cut 5 bases from V and 2 bases from J, with 16 bases between. This CDR3 comprises 15 residues. In nucleotides, the CDR3 is TGTGCCAGCAGCCCGGGACGTACCCTTCCCTACGAGCAGTACTTC. It codes for CASSPGRTLPYEQYF.

The V call is TRBV6-1, the J call TRBJ2-1; D gene ambiguous. Trimming left V 2 bases short and J 0 bases short, with 11 bases between. CDR3 length: 16 residues. Per germline, CDR1 MNHNS and CDR2 SASEGT. The CDR3 sequence: CASSEFGGSSYNEQFF. The CDR3 nucleotides read TGTGCCAGCAGTGAATTCGGCGGAAGCTCCTACAATGAGCAGTTCTTC.

The rearrangement links TRBV9 to TRBJ2-3; maybe TRBD2 (6 bases). Germline V lookup: CDR1 SGDLS, CDR2 YYNGEE. The V end lost 0 bases, the J end lost 9 bases, and 20 bases lay between the germline ends. The CDR3 runs 16 residues. The CDR3 loop is CASSVGPQVWGVTQYF. The DNA of the CDR3 is TGTGCCAGCAGCGTAGGGCCACAGGTATGGGGGGTAACGCAGTATTTT.

The chain couples TRBV5-6 to TRBJ2-3, with TRBD2 matching over 9 bases. The CDR3 sequence is 15 residues long. The V segment lost 6 bases and the J segment 2 bases; nucleotides outside the gene matches: 7. In germline, CDR1 is SGHDT, CDR2 YYEEEE. The DNA for the CDR3 is TGTGCCAGCATCCTGACTAGCGGATTCACAGATACGCAGTATTTT. It yields the protein CASILTSGFTDTQYF.

This clone was seen once. The same CDR3 also results from other DNA sequences found in this sample. This sequence joins TRBV19 and TRBJ2-3, with TRBD1 matching over 7 bases. The CDR3 covers 16 residues. The junction had 8 bases not matched to a gene; V was cut back by 5 bases and J by 0 bases. CDR1 and CDR2 (germline): LNHDA, SQIVND (reference sequence). The CDR3 here is CASSPGTATSTDTQYF. The CDR3 nucleotides are TGTGCCAGTAGTCCTGGGACAGCTACTAGCACAGATACGCAGTATTTT.

The chain uses TRBV28 and TRBJ1-1; TRBD1 matches 9 bases. V gave up 4 bases and J gave up 4 bases; unmatched junction bases: 7. The germline V gene has CDR1 MDHEN and CDR2 SYDVKM. This CDR3 has 15 amino acids. The CDR3 reads CASSSPQGAGTEAFF. In nucleotides, the CDR3 is TGTGCCAGCAGTTCACCACAGGGGGCCGGCACTGAAGCTTTCTTT.